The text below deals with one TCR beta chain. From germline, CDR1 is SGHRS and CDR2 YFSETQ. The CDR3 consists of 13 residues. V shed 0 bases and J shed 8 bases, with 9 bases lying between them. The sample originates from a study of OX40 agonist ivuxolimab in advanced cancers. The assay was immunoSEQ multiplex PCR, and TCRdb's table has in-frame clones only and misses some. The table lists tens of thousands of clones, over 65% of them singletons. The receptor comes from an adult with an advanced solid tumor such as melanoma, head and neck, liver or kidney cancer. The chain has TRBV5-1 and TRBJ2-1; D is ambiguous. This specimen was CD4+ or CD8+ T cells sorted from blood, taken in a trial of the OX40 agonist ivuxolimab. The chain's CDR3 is CASSLVAWDEQFF. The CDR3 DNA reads TGCGCCAGCAGCTTGGTGGCTTGGGATGAGCAGTTCTTC.